Listed here is a single T cell receptor (beta chain). This record belongs to a study of blood T cell repertoires in COVID-19. TCRdb's copy holds only in-frame clones and misses some; the assay was immunoSEQ multiplex PCR. The table shows 150,000 to 200,000 clones, with about 83% occurring only once. The specimen was peripheral blood. This clonotype originated in a man between 18 and 29 years old with active or convalescent COVID-19.

Here the CDR3 DNA reads TGTGCCAGCAGCGCCCGCCTCTTAGGGGGTCGTGGAAACACCATATATTTT. Translation: CASSARLLGGRGNTIYF. This chain connects TRBV9 to TRBJ1-3; TRBD1 might be the D (6 bases). The germline V and J ends were trimmed by 3 bases and 3 bases, with 19 bases remaining between them. Germline CDR1 is SGDLS and CDR2 is YYNGEE. The CDR3 length is 17 residues.